Presented here are 4 T cell receptor beta chains from one specimen sequenced in a study of shared clonotypes between healthy human individuals. Sequenced by immunoSEQ multiplex PCR; TCRdb stores in-frame clones only, minus some. This repertoire shows 800,000 to 1,200,000 clones, about 80% found once; its top ten account for around 0.47%. Sequencing was performed on memory CD4+ T cells from PBMCs. Subset denoted: CD45RA-negative fraction. These receptors originate from a man aged 18 to 30 in good health. Some clones in this sample may be carry-over from other donors' samples.

This clone was seen once. The chain combines TRBV5-6 with TRBJ2-1, with 10 positions matching TRBD2. The CDR3 runs 17 residues. CDR1 and CDR2 from the germline V gene are SGHDT and YYEEEE. V was pared by 4 bases and J by 0 bases, with 7 bases of the junction left unmatched. The CDR3 loop reads CASSPTSGVSSYNEQFF. DNA for the CDR3: TGTGCCAGCAGCCCTACTAGCGGGGTAAGCTCCTACAATGAGCAGTTCTTC.

The CDR3 region has the DNA TGTGCCAGCAGTGAGGACAGGGTTGGGGTCGAAGAGCAGTACTTC. Translation: CASSEDRVGVEEQYF. The V gene is TRBV6-1, the J gene TRBJ2-7; TRBD1 matches at 8 bases. The CDR3 sequence is 15 residues long. Germline V gene sequence: CDR1 MNHNS, CDR2 SASEGT. V lost 3 bases, J lost 7 bases, and 11 bases stayed unmatched.

The J gene is TRBJ2-4, the V gene TRBV28; TRBD2 agrees at 8 bases. This CDR3 has 14 residues. Trimming removed 2 bases from V and 9 bases from J; junction bases left unmatched: 6. Germline CDR1 reads MDHEN; CDR2 reads SYDVKM. The CDR3 coding sequence is TGTGCCAGCAGTTTAAGGGCGGGAGGTGGCATTCAGTACTTC. Protein sequence: CASSLRAGGGIQYF.

V gene TRBV9 combines with J gene TRBJ1-2; 8 bases fit TRBD1. The CDR3 has 15 amino acids. V lost 4 bases to trimming and J lost 5 bases; unmatched junction nucleotides: 10. Germline V gives CDR1 SGDLS, CDR2 YYNGEE. CDR3 protein: CASSPRTGRSYGYTF. Here the CDR3 DNA reads TGTGCCAGCAGCCCCCGGACAGGGCGCTCATATGGCTACACCTTC.